This TCR beta chain was found in a study of blood T cells in healthy people across ages. The CDR3 has 15 amino acids. Germline CDR1 and CDR2: LGHDT and YNNKEL (reference sequence). The V segment lost 1 base and the J segment 3 bases; nucleotides outside the gene matches: 3. Drawing of peripheral blood yielded roughly 9.3 milliliters from each donor. Per-sample yields of isolated PBMCs were at least 6.5 million. This clonotype was seen a handful of times. Combining a sample-barcoded 5' primer with a J-beta primer mix, a second PCR ran for roughly 7 to 11 cycles. Each CDR3 protein gets one entry after TCRdb re-called the 5' RACE reads with MiXCR. The sample shows 1.5 million to 2 million distinct CDR3 sequences, roughly 28% of them seen only once.

The chain links TRBV3-1 to TRBJ2-5; 9 nucleotides align to TRBD2. Sequences were obtained from blood. The clonotype was recovered from a woman aged 25 to 39 in good health. This CDR3 reads CASSQGTSAEETQYF. CDR3 DNA: TGTGCCAGCAGCCAAGGGACTAGCGCAGAAGAGACCCAGTACTTC.